These T cell receptor beta chains were read from a single sample in a study of blood T cell repertoires in COVID-19. Clones were sequenced by immunoSEQ multiplex PCR, and TCRdb holds only the in-frame ones, with some missing. The table includes roughly 140,000 clones, less than 90% detected once. Sequenced material: peripheral blood. These receptors all come from a woman in her 70s with acute or convalescent COVID-19. The CDR3 runs from the conserved cysteine through the conserved F or W. A D gene is named only where the DNA matches it firmly. Clone size is stated in some rows and not others, as once, few, many or a class when expanded.

D gene	V gene	J gene	clone size	CDR3 protein	CDR3 DNA
NA	TRBV18	TRBJ1-2	NA	CASSPAGTGYGYTF	TGTGCCAGCTCACCAGCAGGAACAGGCTATGGCTACACCTTC
NA	TRBV2	TRBJ2-3	NA	CASSDPRFFADTQYF	TGTGCCAGCAGTGACCCTAGGTTTTTTGCAGATACGCAGTATTTT
NA	TRBV18	TRBJ1-1	NA	CASSPPGGLNTEAFF	TGTGCCAGCTCACCGCCAGGCGGGTTGAACACTGAAGCTTTCTTT
TRBD1	TRBV7-9	TRBJ2-3	NA	CASSLRGQGTDTQYF	TGTGCCAGCAGCTTGCGGGGACAGGGCACAGATACGCAGTATTTT
NA	TRBV2	TRBJ1-2	NA	CASSEPGRGVGYTF	TGTGCCAGCAGTGAACCTGGGAGGGGAGTGGGCTACACCTTC
TRBD1	TRBV19	TRBJ1-2	NA	CASSKTDRAAGYTF	TGTGCCAGTAGTAAGACGGACAGGGCCGCTGGCTACACCTTC
NA	TRBV5-1	TRBJ2-5	NA	CASSFGRGVGTQYF	TGCGCCAGCAGCTTCGGACGCGGGGTTGGGACCCAGTACTTC
TRBD2	TRBV13	TRBJ2-3	NA	CASSLVSGGGHSSPTDTQYF	TGTGCCAGCAGCTTGGTTAGCGGGGGGGGCCATTCCTCCCCAACAGATACGCAGTATTTT
TRBD2	TRBV5-1	TRBJ2-3	NA	CASSLLAGSADTQYF	TGCGCCAGCAGCTTGCTAGCGGGGTCGGCGGATACGCAGTATTTT
NA	TRBV16	TRBJ2-1	NA	CASSQNRLEQFF	TGTGCCAGCAGCCAAAATCGACTTGAGCAGTTCTTC
TRBD1	TRBV9	TRBJ1-5	NA	CASSVGDRGQPQHF	TGTGCCAGCAGCGTCGGGGACAGGGGTCAGCCCCAGCATTTT
NA	TRBV19	TRBJ1-1	NA	CASTPTPLNTEAFF	TGTGCCAGTACCCCGACACCTTTGAACACTGAAGCTTTCTTT
TRBD1	TRBV25-1	TRBJ1-6	NA	CASSERTGSSSPLHF	TGTGCCAGCAGTGAAAGGACAGGGTCCTCGTCACCCCTCCACTTT
NA	TRBV28	TRBJ1-2	NA	CASSLEGSGYGYTF	TGTGCCAGCAGTTTAGAGGGATCCGGCTATGGCTACACCTTC
TRBD1	TRBV27	TRBJ2-5	NA	CASSLQPGQGRQETQYF	TGTGCCAGCAGTCTCCAGCCGGGACAGGGGAGGCAAGAGACCCAGTACTTC
NA	TRBV6-2/TRBV6-3	TRBJ1-5	few	CASSRTGGVGNQPQHF	TGTGCCAGCAGTAGGACCGGGGGGGTTGGGAATCAGCCCCAGCATTTT
NA	TRBV7-9	TRBJ1-6	NA	CASSFPRGTIDNSPLHF	TGTGCCAGCAGCTTTCCGAGGGGGACAATTGATAATTCACCCCTCCACTTT
TRBD2	TRBV30	TRBJ2-1	NA	CAWSLLAGGPRYEQFF	TGTGCCTGGAGTCTACTAGCGGGGGGGCCCAGGTATGAGCAGTTCTTC
TRBD1	TRBV18	TRBJ1-1	NA	CASSPYRGGTEAFF	TGTGCCAGCTCGCCGTACAGGGGTGGCACTGAAGCTTTCTTT
NA	TRBV6-2/TRBV6-3	TRBJ1-4	NA	CASSYSKRPATNEKLFF	TGTGCCAGCAGTTACTCGAAGAGGCCGGCAACTAATGAAAAACTGTTTTTT
TRBD1	TRBV19	TRBJ1-2	NA	CASSIGGQGGYGYTF	TGTGCCAGTAGTATAGGGGGACAGGGCGGCTATGGCTACACCTTC
TRBD1	TRBV5-6	TRBJ1-2	NA	CASSLGTGGYTF	TGTGCCAGCAGCTTGGGGACAGGTGGCTACACCTTC